The entry below gives a single TCR beta chain sequence along with its context. Its antigen is as yet unknown. The junction differs from germline at one of its ends, possibly a read error. The data belong to a study of CD8 T cells in Susac syndrome. Study results and caveats: It was acknowledged in the study that the number of individuals who were included in its TCR sequencing and HLA analysis was relatively small.

The study sequenced TCR beta in blood CD8+ and CD4+ T cells. Negative magnetic isolation gave CD8+ and CD4+ cells; FACS enriched CD8+ TEMRA. cDNA came from roughly 0.5 to 1 ug RNA primed by random hexamers. Across 54 Vbeta and 13 Jbeta, immunoSEQ multiplex PCR amplified TCR beta CDR3. In TCRdb, the immunoSEQ multiplex PCR reads were re-called with MiXCR into one record per CDR3 protein. The sample comprises about 200,000 distinct CDR3 sequences, roughly 94% of which are singletons, and around 0.08% rests with the top ten. Looked up from germline, CDR1 is SSHAT and CDR2 is FNYEAQ (reference sequence). The CDR3 covers 13 residues.

This clonotype was sampled from a human donor with multiple sclerosis. The rearrangement links TRBV7-7 to TRBJ2-2; D not resolved. Sequencing was done on a sample of CD4+ T cells from PBMCs. Here the CDR3 reads CASSLEFRGELFF. CDR3 nucleotides: TGTGCTAGCAGCTTAGAGTTCCGCGGGGAGCTGTTTTTT.